One and the same sample provided the 30 T cell receptor beta chains below, sequenced in a study of T cell changes during pregnancy in multiple sclerosis. TCRdb's table, derived via immunoSEQ multiplex PCR, lists solely in-frame clones and lacks some. The top ten hold around 10% of the sample, which has 25,000 to 40,000 clones, 70% to 90% seen once. The sample consisted of CD8+ T cells from peripheral blood mononuclear cells, taken in the third trimester of pregnancy. The receptors come from a female donor with multiple sclerosis, enrolled in a pregnancy study.

V is TRBV5-1 and J is TRBJ2-5, with D perhaps matching TRBD2 (6 bases). From germline, CDR1 is SGHRS and CDR2 YFSETQ. The CDR3 extends over 13 amino acids. V shed 2 bases and J shed 10 bases, with 15 bases lying between them. The CDR3 sequence: CASSLGTAVGQYF. CDR3 DNA sequence: TGCGCCAGCAGCTTAGGGACTGCCGTTGGCCAGTACTTC.

The chain has TRBV5-6 and TRBJ1-2; 7 bases map to TRBD1. The germline V gene has CDR1 SGHDT and CDR2 YYEEEE. With 4 bases clipped from V and 8 bases from J, the junction kept 5 bases outside the gene matches. This CDR3 region has 12 residues. DNA of the CDR3: TGTGCCAGCAGCAGTGGACAGGAGGGCTACACCTTC. It yields the protein CASSSGQEGYTF.

This chain joins TRBV7-9 and TRBJ1-3, with 9 positions matching TRBD1. The V and J ends lost 4 bases and 4 bases, in that order; junction bases with no gene match: 2. The CDR3 loop spans 14 amino acids. Germline lookup yields CDR1 SEHNR and CDR2 FQNEAQ (reference sequence). The CDR3 DNA is TGTGCCAGCAGCTCAGGGACAGGGGGAAACACCATATATTTT. Translating gives CASSSGTGGNTIYF.

The chain employs TRBV7-6 and TRBJ1-4; possible D gene TRBD1, 5 bases. V was shortened by 3 bases and J by 6 bases, with 11 bases between the two germline ends. The germline gives CDR1 SGHVS, CDR2 FNYEAQ. The CDR3 is 14 residues long. The CDR3 region is CASSLAGGDEKLFF. For the CDR3, the DNA is TGTGCCAGCAGCTTGGCGGGGGGGGATGAAAAACTGTTTTTT.

In its sample, this clone ranks as medium-sized. The V and J genes are TRBV20-1 and TRBJ2-3; D not certain. The CDR3 loop spans 11 amino acids. V was pared by 0 bases and J by 8 bases, with 6 bases between. The germline V gene encodes CDR1 DFQATT and CDR2 SNEGSKA (reference sequence). The CDR3: CSARETRTQYF. DNA of the CDR3: TGCAGTGCTAGAGAGACTCGTACGCAGTATTTT.

The chain uses TRBV28 and TRBJ2-1, with D possibly being TRBD1 (5 bases). Trimming took 7 bases from V and 6 from J, leaving 19 bases between them. Germline assignment: CDR1 MDHEN and CDR2 SYDVKM. The CDR3 is 15 amino acids. The CDR3 nucleotides read TGTGCCAGCACCCAACTCCGTGACAGCCTCAATGAGCAGTTCTTC. Amino acid sequence: CASTQLRDSLNEQFF.

The chain employs TRBV5-6 and TRBJ2-7, with D unclear. This CDR3 contains 12 residues. The germline CDR1 and CDR2 sequences are SGHDT and YYEEEE. The V end was cut by 4 bases, the J end by 2 bases, with 7 bases between. As DNA, the CDR3 is TGTGCCAGCAGCGCGGATGCCTACGAGCAGTACTTC. Its protein product is CASSADAYEQYF.

CDR3 sequence (DNA): TGTGCCAGCGCCACCGGGACAGTCAATGAGCAGTTCTTC. Amino acid sequence: CASATGTVNEQFF. The rearrangement links TRBV27 to TRBJ2-1; 7 bases are shared with TRBD1. Germline V gene data show CDR1 as MNHEY and CDR2 as SMNVEV (reference sequence). The ends lost 8 bases at V and 6 bases at J; junction bases unmatched: 7. This CDR3 region has 13 residues.

In DNA, the CDR3 is TGTGCCAGCAGCTTAACGTACCCTAGCGGGACGGGGAGCAATGAGCAGTTCTTC. As protein: CASSLTYPSGTGSNEQFF. This sequence joins TRBV7-2 and TRBJ2-1, with TRBD2 matching 9 bases. Losses at the gene ends were 2 bases for V and 6 bases for J; bases not matched to a gene: 14. Germline V gene lookup returns CDR1 SGHTA and CDR2 FQGNSA. The CDR3 covers 18 residues.

This chain connects TRBV7-3 to TRBJ2-4; 10 bases are shared with TRBD1. The CDR3 contains 15 residues. With V trimmed by 0 bases and J by 8 bases, 4 bases remained unmatched. The germline CDR1 and CDR2 sequences are SGHTA and FQGTGA. CDR3 nucleotides: TGTGCCAGCAGCTTAACGGGGGGGACAGGGGACATTCAGTACTTC. Its translation: CASSLTGGTGDIQYF.

This clone was observed a single time. The rearrangement uses TRBV28 and TRBJ1-2, with no clear D. Per germline, CDR1 MDHEN and CDR2 SYDVKM. The CDR3 runs to 16 residues. Trimming shortened V by 7 bases and J by 7 bases, and 25 bases separated the two germline ends. The CDR3, as DNA: TGTGCCAGCAAAATCGGTGGTGAAGCCCCTAGAGGTGGCTACACCTTC. Translated: CASKIGGEAPRGGYTF.

V gene TRBV6-4 combines with J gene TRBJ2-3; TRBD2 aligns across 10 bases. Trimming removed 3 bases from V and 4 bases from J; junction bases left unmatched: 4. Germline V gives CDR1 MRHNA, CDR2 SNTAGT. CDR3 size: 15 residues. The CDR3 DNA sequence: TGTGCCAGCAGTGAAGGGACTAGCGAGGCAGATACGCAGTATTTT. Amino acid sequence: CASSEGTSEADTQYF.

This clone was recorded only once. The J gene is TRBJ2-1, the V gene TRBV4-1, with D possibly being TRBD2 (6 bases). V was trimmed by 1 base and J by 3 bases, leaving 13 bases between them. CDR1 is MGHRA and CDR2 is YSYEKL in the germline V gene. This CDR3 has 16 amino acids. The CDR3 loop reads CASSQVSRRGYNEQFF. The CDR3 coding sequence is TGCGCCAGCAGCCAAGTTTCTAGGCGGGGCTACAATGAGCAGTTCTTC.

The chain joins TRBV27 to TRBJ2-7; TRBD2 agrees at 8 bases. V gave up 4 bases and J gave up 3 bases; unmatched junction bases: 5. Germline-derived CDR1 and CDR2 are MNHEY and SMNVEV (reference sequence). The CDR3 is 14 residues long. The CDR3 spells CASSSRTSGYEQYF. The CDR3 DNA is TGTGCCAGCAGTTCTCGAACTAGCGGCTACGAGCAGTACTTC.

V usage is TRBV27 and J usage is TRBJ1-5; D call uncertain. V was pared by 5 bases and J by 2 bases, with 7 bases between. Per germline, CDR1 MNHEY and CDR2 SMNVEV (reference sequence). The CDR3 covers 13 residues. The CDR3 protein is CASSIGGNQPQHF. Here the CDR3 DNA reads TGTGCCAGCAGTATCGGGGGCAATCAGCCCCAGCATTTT.

This chain joins TRBV9 and TRBJ1-4; 10 bases align to TRBD1. Germline lookup yields CDR1 SGDLS and CDR2 YYNGEE. Trimming at V came to 2 bases and at J to 8 bases, leaving 3 bases not matched to a gene. CDR3 length equals 14 residues. The CDR3 is CASSVDRGDEKLFF. CDR3 DNA: TGTGCCAGCAGCGTGGACAGGGGGGACGAAAAACTGTTTTTT.

This rearrangement joins TRBV5-4 to TRBJ1-1, with a weak D call TRBD1 (6 bases). Germline V gives CDR1 SGHNT, CDR2 YYREEE (reference sequence). V was cut by 3 bases and J by 1 base, with 10 bases left in between. The CDR3 runs 14 residues. CDR3 residues: CASSSLDRNTEAFF. The CDR3 nucleotides read TGTGCCAGCAGCTCCCTGGACAGGAACACTGAAGCTTTCTTT.

J is TRBJ2-3 and V is TRBV7-9, with 13 nucleotides matching TRBD2. Trimming took 5 bases from V and 2 from J; bases not matched to a gene: 4. CDR1 is SEHNR, CDR2 FQNEAQ, per germline (reference sequence). The CDR3 is 16 amino acids. The CDR3 nucleotides are TGTGCCAGCAGCACGGGACTAGCGGGGTACACAGATACGCAGTATTTT. This encodes CASSTGLAGYTDTQYF.

The chain links TRBV13 to TRBJ2-1, with unresolved D. Germline V CDR1 and CDR2: PRHDT, FYEKMQ (reference sequence). The length of the CDR3 is 13 residues. Trimming left V 5 bases short and J 2 bases short, with 7 bases between. The CDR3 here is CASSPLPYNEQFF. CDR3 DNA: TGTGCCAGCAGCCCCCTCCCCTACAATGAGCAGTTCTTC. Filled out from reference TRBV13 and TRBJ2-1, the complete variable domain reads AAGVIQSPRHLIKEKRETATLKCYPIPRHDTVYWYQQGPGQDPQFLISFYEKMQSDKGSIPDRFSAQQFSDYHSELNMSSLELGDSALYFCASSPLPYNEQFFGPGTRLTVL.

The CDR3 DNA reads as TGTGCCAGCAGTGGACTAGCGGGAGACACCGGGGAGCTGTTTTTT. Protein product: CASSGLAGDTGELFF. The chain has TRBV6-1 and TRBJ2-2; 12 bases line up with TRBD2. Germline trimming cut 4 bases from V and 3 bases from J; bases unmatched to any gene: 0. Per the germline V gene, CDR1 is MNHNS and CDR2 is SASEGT. The CDR3 contains 15 residues.

The chain recombines TRBV14 with TRBJ2-7; 7 bases are a match to TRBD1. The CDR3 runs 16 residues. The J segment lost 4 bases and the V segment lost 4 bases, leaving 13 bases of the junction unmatched. The germline V gene encodes CDR1 SGHDN and CDR2 FVKESK. The CDR3 DNA reads TGTGCCAGCAGCCCAGAACCGGGACAGAGGGTATACGAGCAGTACTTC. As protein: CASSPEPGQRVYEQYF. The full variable domain, completed using reference TRBV14 and TRBJ2-7, is EAGVTQFPSHSVIEKGQTVTLRCDPISGHDNLYWYRRVMGKEIKFLLHFVKESKQDESGMPNNRFLAERTGGTYSTLKVQPAELEDSGVYFCASSPEPGQRVYEQYFGPGTRLTVT.

This chain links TRBV27 with TRBJ2-7, with TRBD1 matching over 10 bases. CDR1 MNHEY and CDR2 SMNVEV come from the germline V gene (reference sequence). The length of the CDR3 is 17 residues. With 3 bases clipped from V and 0 bases from J, the junction kept 8 bases outside the gene matches. The DNA for the CDR3 is TGTGCCAGCAGTTTTAGTATCGGGGACAGGGGCTCCTACGAGCAGTACTTC. It encodes CASSFSIGDRGSYEQYF.

This clone has a handful of counts. The chain combines TRBV2 with TRBJ1-1; D not resolved. Per the germline V gene, CDR1 is SNHLY and CDR2 is FYNNEI. The CDR3 is 15 amino acids. V was trimmed by 0 bases and J by 1 base, leaving 9 bases between them. Here the CDR3 DNA reads TGTGCCAGCAGTGAAGCCCGGGGATGGAACACTGAAGCTTTCTTT. This translates into CASSEARGWNTEAFF.

In its sample, this clone was seen once. V gene TRBV5-4 combines with J gene TRBJ2-7; the match to TRBD2 covers 7 bases. J gave up 6 bases and V 1 base, and 10 bases lay outside the gene matches. CDR3 length equals 15 residues. Germline V lookup: CDR1 SGHNT, CDR2 YYREEE (reference sequence). The CDR3 DNA follows: TGTGCCAGCAGCTTGACCCAGGGAGGGGTTTCCGAGCAGTACTTC. Translating it yields CASSLTQGGVSEQYF.

The chain has TRBV6-1 and TRBJ1-2, with D possibly TRBD1 on 5 matching bases. The germline V gene encodes CDR1 MNHNS and CDR2 SASEGT. The CDR3 loop spans 14 amino acids. V shed 2 bases and J shed 3 bases, with 10 bases lying between them. CDR3 region: CASSEFQGDYGYTF. CDR3 nucleotides: TGTGCCAGCAGTGAATTTCAGGGTGACTATGGCTACACCTTC.

This chain uses TRBV6-5 with TRBJ2-5; unclear D gene. The germline V and J ends were trimmed by 1 base and 2 bases, with 8 bases remaining between them. CDR3 length: 14 amino acids. In germline, CDR1 is MNHEY, CDR2 SVGAGI. The CDR3 here is CASSYLGRQETQYF. The CDR3 DNA is TGTGCCAGCAGTTACTTAGGCAGGCAAGAGACCCAGTACTTC.

V gene TRBV29-1 combines with J gene TRBJ2-1, with 10 bases fitting TRBD1. The CDR3 has 15 residues. J was trimmed by 4 bases and V by 7 bases; bases with no gene match: 10. Germline lookup yields CDR1 SQVTM and CDR2 ANQGSEA. This CDR3 is CSATSGTGVYNEQFF. In DNA form, the CDR3 reads TGCAGCGCTACCTCCGGGACAGGGGTTTACAATGAGCAGTTCTTC.

J is TRBJ2-4 and V is TRBV6-1; tentative D call: TRBD1 (5 bases). Germline V gene data show CDR1 as MNHNS and CDR2 as SASEGT. The CDR3 spans 14 residues. Trimming removed 1 base from V and 8 bases from J, with 12 bases in between. The CDR3 DNA follows: TGTGCCAGCAGTGAAGTCGGCAGGGCGGACATTCAGTACTTC. Translation gives CASSEVGRADIQYF.

This clone was found a few times. The V call is TRBV5-1, the J call TRBJ1-1; tentative D call: TRBD1 (6 bases). Trimming stripped 5 bases from V and 4 bases from J, with 6 bases between. Germline CDR1 is SGHRS and CDR2 is YFSETQ. The CDR3 runs 11 residues. The CDR3 is CASRGGTEAFF. The CDR3 DNA follows: TGCGCCAGCAGAGGGGGCACTGAAGCTTTCTTT.

The chain joins TRBV5-1 to TRBJ2-3; 13 positions match TRBD2. Germline V lookup: CDR1 SGHRS, CDR2 YFSETQ. The V and J ends lost 4 bases and 2 bases, in that order; junction bases with no gene match: 7. The CDR3 has 17 residues. For the CDR3, the DNA is TGCGCCAGCAGCCTGGAGGGACTAGCGGGGACCACAGATACGCAGTATTTT. It yields the protein CASSLEGLAGTTDTQYF.